This T cell receptor (beta chain) was sequenced for a study of CD8+ T cells in alopecia areata. This CDR3 is built from 14 residues. In germline, CDR1 is PRHDT, CDR2 FYEKMQ (reference sequence). The V gene lost 3 bases and the J gene lost 1 base, with 9 bases spanning the gap. cDNA prepared by RNA extraction and subsequent reverse transcription served as the template for sequencing. Assay used: immunoSEQ multiplex PCR; TCRdb lists only in-frame clones, some missing. Of 150,000 to 180,000 clones in the sample, 50% to 65% are singletons; the top ten hold 15% to 20%. The source was CD8+ T cells sorted from blood, collected at week 0. The clonotype originates from a human donor with alopecia areata. V gene TRBV13 combines with J gene TRBJ1-2, with D maybe TRBD1 (6 bases). In nucleotides, the CDR3 is TGTGCCAGCAGCTTGTACAGGGATAACTATGGCTACACCTTC. This translates into CASSLYRDNYGYTF.